These 22 T cell receptor beta chains were sequenced from one sample in a study of blood T cell repertoires in COVID-19. Sequenced by immunoSEQ multiplex PCR; TCRdb stores in-frame clones only, minus some. This sample yields 100,000 to 150,000 clones, of which 87% are seen a single time; 3.6% belongs to the top ten. The specimen was peripheral blood. The receptors stem from an older woman with acute or convalescent COVID-19.

The V and J genes are TRBV29-1 and TRBJ2-5; 7 bases agree with TRBD2. The V gene end was trimmed by 3 bases and the J gene end by 2 bases; junction bases not matched to a gene: 0. Looked up from germline, CDR1 is SQVTM and CDR2 is ANQGSEA. The CDR3 is 12 residues long. In DNA form, the CDR3 reads TGCAGCGTTGACGGGGGGCAAGAGACCCAGTACTTC. Protein sequence: CSVDGGQETQYF. The whole variable domain, filled in from reference TRBV29-1 and TRBJ2-5, reads SAVISQKPSRDICQRGTSLTIQCQVDSQVTMMFWYRQQPGQSLTLIATANQGSEATYESGFVIDKFPISRPNLTFSTLTVSNMSPEDSSIYLCSVDGGQETQYFGPGTRLLVL.

Of note for this clone: The DNA is omitted, as the CDR3 cannot be located on it reliably, and the CDR3 follows TCRdb's listing. The chain is built from TRBV12-5 and TRBJ1-4; the table's D gene call, TRBD1, was not cross checked with the DNA. The CDR3 has 19 amino acids, counting both end residues. Germline V gene data show CDR1 as LGHNT and CDR2 as FRNRAP. CDR3 region: CASGLGTGTGAPRREKLFF.

The chain combines TRBV5-1 with TRBJ2-1, with 9 bases aligning to TRBD2. The germline gives CDR1 SGHRS, CDR2 YFSETQ. This CDR3 has 15 amino acids. The J segment lost 9 bases and the V segment lost 6 bases, leaving 13 bases of the junction unmatched. Written as DNA, the CDR3 is TGCGCCAGCAAGTGGGAGCGGGAGGTGTTGGGTGAGCAGTTCTTC. Protein sequence: CASKWEREVLGEQFF.

The rearrangement links TRBV24-1 to TRBJ2-5; D might be TRBD1 (6 bases). The CDR3 runs 18 residues. Germline CDR1 reads KGHDR; CDR2 reads SFDVKD. With 3 bases removed from V and 6 bases from J, the gap between germline ends came to 25 bases. Here the CDR3 reads CATSDDPARTAKGKTQYF. The CDR3 DNA reads TGTGCCACCAGTGATGATCCCGCCCGGACAGCAAAAGGGAAGACCCAGTACTTC.

The V and J genes are TRBV21-1 and TRBJ2-7; the tabulated D call, TRBD1, remains unverified against the DNA. TRBV21-1 is a recognized pseudogene. This CDR3 has 15 residues. The CDR3 DNA sequence: TGTGCCAGCAGCACCAGGGGACAAACGTACTACGAGCAGTACGTC. Its protein product is CASSTRGQTYYEQYV.

This clone came up once. The gene calls are TRBV11-2 and TRBJ1-5, with D uncertain. The V gene's germline CDR1 is SGHAT and CDR2 FQNNGV. The CDR3 runs to 13 residues. Trimming removed 3 bases at V and 4 bases at J, with 7 bases between. The CDR3 DNA reads TGTGCCAGCAGCTTGGAGGCAAATCAGCCCCAGCATTTT. It codes for CASSLEANQPQHF.

This chain joins TRBV5-8 and TRBJ2-5, with D uncertain. CDR3 size: 11 residues. Trimming took 5 bases from V and 5 from J, leaving 7 bases between them. In germline, CDR1 is SGHTS, CDR2 YDEGEE. CDR3: CASRGLETQYF. CDR3 sequence (DNA): TGTGCCAGCAGGGGCTTGGAGACCCAGTACTTC. Combining the CDR3 with reference TRBV5-8 and TRBJ2-5 gives the whole variable domain EAGVTQSPTHLIKTRGQQATLRCSPISGHTSVYWYQQALGLGLQFLLWYDEGEERNRGNFPPRFSGRQFPNYSSELNVNALELEDSALYLCASRGLETQYFGPGTRLLVL.

The chain combines TRBV18 with TRBJ2-5; D is possibly TRBD2 (5 bases). CDR3 size: 13 residues. The V end lost 3 bases, the J end lost 5 bases, and 10 bases lay between the germline ends. In germline, CDR1 is KGHSH, CDR2 LQKENI. The CDR3 nucleotides read TGTGCCAGCTCACCTTCCGGACTGGAGACCCAGTACTTC. Protein: CASSPSGLETQYF. Full variable domain (missing parts from reference TRBV18 and TRBJ2-5): NAGVMQNPRHLVRRRGQEARLRCSPMKGHSHVYWYRQLPEEGLKFMVYLQKENIIDESGMPKERFSAEFPKEGPSILRIQQVVRGDSAAYFCASSPSGLETQYFGPGTRLLVL.

This clone was seen only once. The chain couples TRBV4-2 to TRBJ2-1, with 7 bases that match TRBD2. Germline V gene sequence: CDR1 LGHNA, CDR2 YNFKEQ. V trimming: 0 bases; J trimming: 3 bases; junction bases outside the gene matches: 2. CDR3 length equals 15 residues. The CDR3 here is CASSQDGGSYNEQFF. The CDR3 DNA sequence: TGTGCCAGCAGCCAAGACGGCGGGAGCTACAATGAGCAGTTCTTC.

This clone showed up just once. The chain is built from TRBV9 and TRBJ1-1; D is uncertain. The CDR3 runs to 15 residues. CDR1 is SGDLS and CDR2 is YYNGEE in the germline V gene. V was cut by 0 bases and J by 0 bases, with 9 bases left in between. CDR3 nucleotides: TGTGCCAGCAGCGTAGGTCACTACATGAACACTGAAGCTTTCTTT. This sequence encodes CASSVGHYMNTEAFF.

This rearrangement joins TRBV6-4 to TRBJ2-3, with 9 positions matching TRBD2. The length of the CDR3 is 15 residues. Germline values: CDR1 MRHNA, CDR2 SNTAGT. V shed 2 bases, J shed 4 bases, and the junction held 4 bases outside the gene matches. The CDR3 coding sequence is TGTGCCAGCAGTGACGGAGCGGGAGGTGCAGATACGCAGTATTTT. Encoded protein: CASSDGAGGADTQYF.

The V gene is TRBV19, the J gene TRBJ1-5, with 7 bases lining up with TRBD1. Looked up from germline, CDR1 is LNHDA and CDR2 is SQIVND (reference sequence). With 3 bases clipped from V and 5 bases from J, the junction kept 7 bases outside the gene matches. This CDR3 contains 15 residues. The CDR3 DNA reads as TGTGCCAGTAGTATGGACAGGCTACCCTATCAGCCCCAGCATTTT. Amino acid sequence: CASSMDRLPYQPQHF.

The chain links TRBV7-9 to TRBJ2-7; 10 nucleotides align to TRBD2. CDR1 is SEHNR, CDR2 FQNEAQ, per germline (reference sequence). The CDR3 covers 15 residues. V trimming: 5 bases; J trimming: 6 bases; junction bases outside the gene matches: 10. The CDR3 loop reads CASSTSLAGVAEQYF. The CDR3 DNA follows: TGTGCCAGCAGCACAAGCCTAGCGGGAGTTGCCGAGCAGTACTTC.

This clone was counted only a few times. The chain is built from TRBV10-1 and TRBJ2-3; tentatively, D is TRBD2 (6 bases). The CDR3 consists of 16 residues. CDR1 is WNHNN and CDR2 is SYGVQD in the germline V gene (reference sequence). Trimming took 10 bases from V and 0 from J, leaving 20 bases between them. The CDR3 region has the DNA TGCGCCACCTCCAAGACGGACTACCTAAGCACAGATACGCAGTATTTT. It specifies CATSKTDYLSTDTQYF.

V is TRBV6-6 and J is TRBJ1-2; no definite D call. This CDR3 contains 11 residues. Germline CDR1 reads MNHNY; CDR2 reads SVGAGI (reference sequence). V was cut by 5 bases and J by 5 bases, with 6 bases left in between. The DNA of the CDR3 is TGTGCCAGCAGTCAAACATATGGCTACACCTTC. Amino acids: CASSQTYGYTF.

This clone was picked up a small number of times. V is TRBV6-4 and J is TRBJ1-1; D might be TRBD1 (6 bases). The CDR3 length is 14 residues. Germline loops: CDR1 MRHNA, CDR2 SNTAGT. The V end lost 6 bases, the J end lost 0 bases, and 11 bases lay between the germline ends. In nucleotides, the CDR3 is TGTGCCAGCAGACGAGACAGGTTGAACACTGAAGCTTTCTTT. This gives the protein CASRRDRLNTEAFF.

The rearrangement links TRBV27 to TRBJ1-1; D unclear. There are 12 residues in the CDR3. V was cut by 6 bases and J by 2 bases, with 7 bases left in between. Germline V gives CDR1 MNHEY, CDR2 SMNVEV (reference sequence). The CDR3 spells CASRSVNTEAFF. The CDR3 bases are TGTGCCAGCAGGTCAGTTAACACTGAAGCTTTCTTT.

V gene TRBV21-1 combines with J gene TRBJ2-1; TRBD2 is taken as the D call from the table, unchecked against the DNA. TRBV21-1 is described as a pseudogene. The CDR3 length is 16 residues. For the CDR3, the DNA is TGTGCCAGCAGCAAGGGTAGCGGACCTACCTACAATGAGCAGTTCTTC. Its protein is CASSKGSGPTYNEQFF.

The CDR3 is CASSLATGSGSMDEQFF. The CDR3 DNA sequence: TGTGCCAGCAGCTTGGCTACGGGTAGCGGGAGTATGGATGAGCAGTTCTTC. The chain couples TRBV5-4 to TRBJ2-1; 9 bases agree with TRBD2. After removal of 0 bases from V and 8 bases from J, the junction contained 12 bases not matched to a gene. CDR1 is SGHNT and CDR2 is YYREEE in the germline V gene (reference sequence). The CDR3 covers 17 residues.

The chain joins TRBV3-1 (or the pseudogene TRBV3-2) to TRBJ2-3, with TRBD2 matching over 7 bases. The V and J ends lost 2 bases and 5 bases, in that order; junction bases with no gene match: 7. The CDR3 length is 15 residues. CDR1 and CDR2 from the germline V gene are LGHDT and YNNKEL (reference sequence). The CDR3 spells CASSQFASGGDTQYF. The CDR3 bases are TGTGCCAGCAGCCAATTTGCTAGCGGTGGAGATACGCAGTATTTT.

V usage is TRBV15 and J usage is TRBJ2-1; perhaps TRBD2 as D (6 bases). The germline CDR1 and CDR2 sequences are LNHNV and YYDKDF (reference sequence). Trimming stripped 5 bases from V and 0 bases from J, with 14 bases between. The CDR3 runs 16 residues. The CDR3, as DNA: TGTGCCACCAGCTTTCTAGCGAGACCCTCCTACAATGAGCAGTTCTTC. Its translation is CATSFLARPSYNEQFF.

V gene TRBV28 combines with J gene TRBJ1-5, with D possibly TRBD1 on 6 matching bases. Trimming shortened V by 1 base and J by 2 bases, and 9 bases separated the two germline ends. The germline V gene has CDR1 MDHEN and CDR2 SYDVKM. CDR3 length: 15 amino acids. CDR3 sequence reads: CASSLSGGRNQPQHF. The CDR3 DNA is TGTGCCAGCAGTTTATCCGGGGGGCGCAATCAGCCCCAGCATTTT.